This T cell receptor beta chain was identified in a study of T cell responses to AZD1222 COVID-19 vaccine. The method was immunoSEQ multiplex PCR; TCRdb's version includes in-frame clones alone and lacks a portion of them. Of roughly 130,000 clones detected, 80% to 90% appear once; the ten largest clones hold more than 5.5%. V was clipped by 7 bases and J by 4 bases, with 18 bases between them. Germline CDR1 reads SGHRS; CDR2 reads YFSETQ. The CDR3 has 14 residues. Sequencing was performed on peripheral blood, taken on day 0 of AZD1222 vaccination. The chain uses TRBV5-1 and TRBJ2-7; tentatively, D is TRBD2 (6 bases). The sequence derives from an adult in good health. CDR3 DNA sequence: TGCGCCAGCGTCCCTGGTCCCGGGGGTTACGAGCAGTACTTC. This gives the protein CASVPGPGGYEQYF.